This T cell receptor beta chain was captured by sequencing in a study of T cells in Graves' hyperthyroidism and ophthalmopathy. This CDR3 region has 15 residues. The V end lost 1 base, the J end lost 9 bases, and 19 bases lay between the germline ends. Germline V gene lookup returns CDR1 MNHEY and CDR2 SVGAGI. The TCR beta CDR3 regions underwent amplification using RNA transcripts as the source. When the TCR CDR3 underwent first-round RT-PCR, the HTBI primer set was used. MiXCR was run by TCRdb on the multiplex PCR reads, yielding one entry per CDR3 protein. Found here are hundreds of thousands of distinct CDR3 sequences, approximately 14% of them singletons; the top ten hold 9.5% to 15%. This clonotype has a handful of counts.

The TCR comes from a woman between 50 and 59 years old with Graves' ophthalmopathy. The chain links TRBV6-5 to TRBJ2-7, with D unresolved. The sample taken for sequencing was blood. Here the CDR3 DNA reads TGTGCCAGCAGTTACTTGACCTGGCAGCCTCTTCCGCAGTACTTC. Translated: CASSYLTWQPLPQYF.